This TCR beta chain came from a study of blood T cell repertoires in COVID-19. Study-level background: Sites in the United States, Italy and Spain provided acute and convalescent COVID-19 samples.

The CDR3 spans 15 residues. The V gene's germline CDR1 is LGHNA and CDR2 YNFKEQ. V lost 0 bases to trimming and J lost 9 bases, with 14 bases between them. Assay used: immunoSEQ multiplex PCR; TCRdb lists only in-frame clones, some missing. This sample yields some 240,000 clones, of which around 84% are seen a single time; over 1.2% belongs to the top ten. This clone was seen only a few times. The clonotype was recovered from a woman between 40 and 55 years old who had recovered from COVID-19. Sample: peripheral blood. The V and J genes are TRBV4-2 and TRBJ2-2, with D unclear. In DNA form, the CDR3 reads TGTGCCAGCAGCCAAGATTCGTACTCTCTTAGGGAGCTGTTTTTT. Translating gives CASSQDSYSLRELFF.